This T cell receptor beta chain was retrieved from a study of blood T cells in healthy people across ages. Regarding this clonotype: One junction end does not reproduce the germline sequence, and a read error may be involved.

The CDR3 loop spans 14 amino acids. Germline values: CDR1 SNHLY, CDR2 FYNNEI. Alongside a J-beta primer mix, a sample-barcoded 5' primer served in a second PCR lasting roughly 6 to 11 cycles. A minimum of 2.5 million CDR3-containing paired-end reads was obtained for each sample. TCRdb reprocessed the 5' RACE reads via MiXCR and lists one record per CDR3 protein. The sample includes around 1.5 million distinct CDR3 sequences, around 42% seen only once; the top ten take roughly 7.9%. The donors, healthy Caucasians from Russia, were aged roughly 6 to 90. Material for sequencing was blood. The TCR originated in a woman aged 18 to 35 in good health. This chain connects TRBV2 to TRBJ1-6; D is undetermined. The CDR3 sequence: CASREGRPNSPLHF. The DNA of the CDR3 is TGTGCCAGCAGGGAAGGACGACCTAATTCACCCCTCCACTTT.